The clone carrying this T cell receptor beta chain appeared many times. Specified time point: blood at routine non-recurrence follow-up after resection. Whole RNA came from tumor, nontumor lung or frozen PBMC and was sequenced without being sorted. This sample was included in a study of spatial heterogeneity in lung cancer. TCRdb recomputed calls from the 5' RACE reads with MiXCR, one row per CDR3 protein. The table records about 52,000 distinct CDR3 sequences, less than 9% of them present only once. The clonotype comes from a female donor with early-stage non-small cell lung cancer. The source material was PBMCs, sampled at follow-up.

Here the CDR3 reads CASSFYRAVAEAFF. For the CDR3, the DNA is TGTGCCAGCAGTTTCTACAGGGCGGTCGCTGAAGCTTTCTTT. The J gene is TRBJ1-1, the V gene TRBV28, with TRBD1 as a possible D gene (6 bases). Trimming pared 3 bases from V and 6 bases from J, leaving 14 bases between. The germline gives CDR1 MDHEN, CDR2 SYDVKM. The CDR3 has 14 residues.